This TCR beta chain was captured in a study of Graves' ophthalmopathy and Graves' hyperthyroidism. Amplifying from RNA transcripts, the study obtained TCR beta CDR3 regions. Second-round multiplex PCR followed a first-round RT-PCR using HTBI primers. Each CDR3 protein is one row after TCRdb ran MiXCR on the multiplex PCR reads. The table shows over a million distinct CDR3 sequences, with about 36% occurring only once. Study conclusions and caveats: Ophthalmopathy progression prediction by the model yielded a sensitivity of 60% to 71% and a specificity of under 80%. Blood was where most expanded thyroid clonotypes above 0.001 frequency also turned up.

A few counts support this clonotype. The antigen is not known. The CDR3 covers 14 residues. J lost 5 bases, V lost 4 bases, and 10 bases had no gene match. Germline CDR1 GTSNPN, CDR2 SVGIG (reference sequence). Enrolled hyperthyroidism patients had a new diagnosis, a duration under 2 months, and an age of 18 to 65. If patients had other autoimmune diseases, uncontrolled infections, pregnancy or lactation, they were excluded. The source of this sequence is an adult man with Graves' hyperthyroidism. The specimen was peripheral blood or thyroid tissue (not recorded which). The rearrangement joins TRBV30 to TRBJ1-2, with 7 bases that match TRBD1. The chain's CDR3 is CAWIRTGVGYGYTF. The CDR3 DNA is TGTGCCTGGATTCGAACAGGGGTGGGGTATGGCTACACCTTC.